The rows below give T cell receptor beta chains drawn from one sample of a study of control samples from healthy donors and cancer patients. The protocol was immunoSEQ multiplex PCR, while the TCRdb copy is restricted to in-frame clones and leaves out a portion. There are 390,000 or so clones in the sample; 90% occur only once, and about 6.3% lies in the top ten. Sequenced sample: PBMCs. The receptor set was obtained from a man aged 35 to 55 with head and neck cancer. The CDR3 runs from the conserved cysteine through the conserved F or W. D genes are given only for firm matches. The size entry is marked missing in some rows and otherwise reads once, few, many or a size class.

v_call: TRBV18; clone_size: .; d_call: .; j_call: TRBJ2-2; cdr3_aa: CASSGNGGMAGELFF; cdr3_nt: TGTGCCAGCTCCGGAAATGGCGGGATGGCCGGGGAGCTGTTTTTT
v_call: TRBV7-3; clone_size: .; d_call: .; j_call: TRBJ1-1; cdr3_aa: CASSLSAGNTEAFF; cdr3_nt: TGTGCCAGCAGCTTAAGCGCAGGGAACACTGAAGCTTTCTTT
v_call: TRBV9; clone_size: .; d_call: .; j_call: TRBJ1-5; cdr3_aa: CASSQTGGQPQHF; cdr3_nt: TGTGCCAGCAGCCAGACAGGAGGACAGCCCCAGCATTTT
v_call: TRBV20-1; clone_size: .; d_call: .; j_call: TRBJ1-2; cdr3_aa: CSASAPYGYTF; cdr3_nt: TGCAGTGCTAGTGCCCCTTATGGCTACACCTTC
v_call: TRBV12-3/TRBV12-4; clone_size: .; d_call: .; j_call: TRBJ2-5; cdr3_aa: CASSFRQETQYF; cdr3_nt: TGTGCCAGCAGTTTCCGTCAAGAGACCCAGTACTTC
v_call: TRBV7-9; clone_size: .; d_call: TRBD2; j_call: TRBJ2-3; cdr3_aa: CASSSRGRGWRGDTQYF; cdr3_nt: TGTGCCAGCAGCTCTCGAGGGAGGGGATGGCGTGGGGATACGCAGTATTTT
v_call: TRBV18; clone_size: .; d_call: .; j_call: TRBJ2-2; cdr3_aa: CASSSSSTSSGTGELFF; cdr3_nt: TGTGCCAGCTCATCCTCCTCGACTAGTTCGGGCACCGGGGAGCTGTTTTTT
v_call: TRBV24-1; clone_size: few; d_call: TRBD1; j_call: TRBJ1-5; cdr3_aa: CATSGGGRGSNQPQHF; cdr3_nt: TGTGCCACCAGTGGCGGGGGCAGGGGGAGCAATCAGCCCCAGCATTTT
v_call: TRBV6-2/TRBV6-3; clone_size: .; d_call: TRBD1; j_call: TRBJ2-3; cdr3_aa: CASSGQGTDTQYF; cdr3_nt: TGTGCCAGCAGTGGACAGGGGACAGATACGCAGTATTTT
v_call: TRBV6-5; clone_size: few; d_call: .; j_call: TRBJ1-5; cdr3_aa: CASSYSWLSNQPQHF; cdr3_nt: TGTGCCAGCAGTTACTCTTGGCTAAGCAATCAGCCCCAGCATTTT